What follows describes a single TCR beta chain. The record originates from a study of blood T cell repertoires in COVID-19. Study background: Donors in the United States, Italy and Spain gave samples during acute or convalescent COVID-19. PBMCs, B-cell-depleted T cells, or T cells were the source of the cDNA or gDNA that made up the material.

Data came from immunoSEQ multiplex PCR; TCRdb stores just in-frame clones and leaves some out. The table has roughly 250,000 clones, 75% to 90% seen once; the top ten hold 0.7% to 0.9%. V was cut by 5 bases and J by 0 bases, with 14 bases left in between. Germline V lookup: CDR1 SEHNR, CDR2 FQNEAQ (reference sequence). The CDR3 is 15 amino acids. Sample: peripheral blood. The chain recombines TRBV7-9 with TRBJ2-7; D possibly corresponds to TRBD1 (7 bases). The sequence came from a man younger than 45 with acute or convalescent COVID-19. The CDR3 is CASSRAGTVSYEQYF. The CDR3 nucleotides are TGTGCCAGCAGCCGGGCGGGGACAGTCTCCTACGAGCAGTACTTC.